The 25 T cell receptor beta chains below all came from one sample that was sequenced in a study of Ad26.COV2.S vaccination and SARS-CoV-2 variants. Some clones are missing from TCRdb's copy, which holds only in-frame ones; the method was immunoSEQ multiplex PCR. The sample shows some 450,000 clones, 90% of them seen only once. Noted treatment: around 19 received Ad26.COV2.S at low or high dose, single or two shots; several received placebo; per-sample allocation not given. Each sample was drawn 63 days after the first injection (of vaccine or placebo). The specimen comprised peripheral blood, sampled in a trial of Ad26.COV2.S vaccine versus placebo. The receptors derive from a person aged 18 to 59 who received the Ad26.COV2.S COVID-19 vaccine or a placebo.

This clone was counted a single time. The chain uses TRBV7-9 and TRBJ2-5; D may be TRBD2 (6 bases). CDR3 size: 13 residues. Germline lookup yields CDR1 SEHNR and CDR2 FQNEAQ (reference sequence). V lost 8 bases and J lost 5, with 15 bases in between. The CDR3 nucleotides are TGTGCCAGCGCGGCGGGACCAGTGGAGACCCAGTACTTC. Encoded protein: CASAAGPVETQYF.

The CDR3 here is CSVVRAGDTQYF. The CDR3 DNA reads as TGCAGCGTTGTGCGGGCCGGAGATACGCAGTATTTT. This chain joins TRBV29-1 and TRBJ2-3; maybe TRBD2 (5 bases). Germline CDR1 and CDR2: SQVTM and ANQGSEA. CDR3 size: 12 residues. Trimming stripped 4 bases from V and 5 bases from J, with 10 bases between.

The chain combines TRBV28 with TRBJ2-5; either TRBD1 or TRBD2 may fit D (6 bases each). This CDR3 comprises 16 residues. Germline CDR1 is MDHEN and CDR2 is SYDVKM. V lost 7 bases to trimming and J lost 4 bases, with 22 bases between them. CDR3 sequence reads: CASTRGGTKPAETQYF. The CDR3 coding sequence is TGTGCCAGCACCAGAGGGGGGACAAAACCAGCAGAGACCCAGTACTTC.

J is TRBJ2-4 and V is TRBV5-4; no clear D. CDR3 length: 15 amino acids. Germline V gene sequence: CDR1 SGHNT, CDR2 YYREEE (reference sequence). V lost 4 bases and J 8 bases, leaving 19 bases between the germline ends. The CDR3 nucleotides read TGTGCCAGCAGCCGAGCAGGCAGTCCTGCGGACATTCAGTACTTC. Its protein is CASSRAGSPADIQYF.

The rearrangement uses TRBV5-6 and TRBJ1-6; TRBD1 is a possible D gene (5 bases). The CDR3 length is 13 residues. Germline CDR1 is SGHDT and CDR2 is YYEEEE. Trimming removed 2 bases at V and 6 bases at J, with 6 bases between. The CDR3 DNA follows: TGTGCCAGCAGCTTAGACAGTAATTCACCCCTCCACTTT. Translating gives CASSLDSNSPLHF.

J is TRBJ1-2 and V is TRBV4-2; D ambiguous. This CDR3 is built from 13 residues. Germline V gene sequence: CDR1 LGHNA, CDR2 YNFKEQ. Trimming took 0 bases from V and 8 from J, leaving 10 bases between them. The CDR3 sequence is CASSQERLLGYTF. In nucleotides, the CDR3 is TGTGCCAGCAGCCAAGAGCGGCTATTAGGCTACACCTTC.

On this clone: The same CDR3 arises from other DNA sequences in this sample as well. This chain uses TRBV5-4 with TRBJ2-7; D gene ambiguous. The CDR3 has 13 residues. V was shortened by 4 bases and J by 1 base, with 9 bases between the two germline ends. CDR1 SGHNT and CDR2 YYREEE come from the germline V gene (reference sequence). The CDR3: CASSPDPSYEQYF. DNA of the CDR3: TGTGCCAGCAGCCCGGATCCATCCTACGAGCAGTACTTC.

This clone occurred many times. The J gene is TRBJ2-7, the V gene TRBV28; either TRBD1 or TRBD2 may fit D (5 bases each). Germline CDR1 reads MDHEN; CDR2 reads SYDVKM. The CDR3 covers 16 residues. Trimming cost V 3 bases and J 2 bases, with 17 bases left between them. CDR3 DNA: TGTGCCAGCAGTTTTACTAATTTGGGGGAGCCCTACGAGCAGTACTTC. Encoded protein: CASSFTNLGEPYEQYF.

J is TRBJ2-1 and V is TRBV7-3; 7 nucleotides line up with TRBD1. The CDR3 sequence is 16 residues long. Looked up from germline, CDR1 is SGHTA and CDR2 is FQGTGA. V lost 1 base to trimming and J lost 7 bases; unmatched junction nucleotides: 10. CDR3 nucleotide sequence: TGTGCCAGCAGCTTAATAATGGGGACAGATCCAAATGAGCAGTTCTTC. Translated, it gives CASSLIMGTDPNEQFF.

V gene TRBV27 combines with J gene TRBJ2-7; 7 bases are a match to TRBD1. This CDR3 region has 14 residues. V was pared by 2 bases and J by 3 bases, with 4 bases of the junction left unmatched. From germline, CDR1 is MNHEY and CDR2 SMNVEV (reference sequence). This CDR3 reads CASSLGWTGYEQYF. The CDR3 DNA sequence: TGTGCCAGCAGTTTAGGTTGGACAGGCTACGAGCAGTACTTC.

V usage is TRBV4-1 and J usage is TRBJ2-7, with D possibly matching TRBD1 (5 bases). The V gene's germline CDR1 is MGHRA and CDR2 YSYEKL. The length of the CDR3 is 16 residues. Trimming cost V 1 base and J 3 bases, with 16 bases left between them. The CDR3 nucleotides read TGCGCCAGCAGCCAAGTTTACGGACAAACTCTCTACGAGCAGTACTTC. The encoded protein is CASSQVYGQTLYEQYF.

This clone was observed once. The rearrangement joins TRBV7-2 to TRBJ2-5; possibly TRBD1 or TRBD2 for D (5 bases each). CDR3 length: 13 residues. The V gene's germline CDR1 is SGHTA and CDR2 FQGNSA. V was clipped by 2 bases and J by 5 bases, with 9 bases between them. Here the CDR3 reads CASSLNGGETQYF. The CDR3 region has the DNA TGTGCCAGCAGCTTAAATGGGGGTGAGACCCAGTACTTC.

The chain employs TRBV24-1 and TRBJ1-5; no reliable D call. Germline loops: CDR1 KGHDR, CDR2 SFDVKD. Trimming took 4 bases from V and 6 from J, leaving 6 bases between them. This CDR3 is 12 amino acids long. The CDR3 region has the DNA TGTGCCACCAGTGAATCCGGTCAGCCCCAGCATTTT. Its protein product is CATSESGQPQHF.

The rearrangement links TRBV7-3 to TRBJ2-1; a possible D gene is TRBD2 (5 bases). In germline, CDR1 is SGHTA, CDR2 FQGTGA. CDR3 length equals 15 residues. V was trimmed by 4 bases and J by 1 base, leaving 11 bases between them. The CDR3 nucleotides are TGTGCCAGCAGCTCCGGACTGGAGTCCTACAATGAGCAGTTCTTC. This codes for CASSSGLESYNEQFF.

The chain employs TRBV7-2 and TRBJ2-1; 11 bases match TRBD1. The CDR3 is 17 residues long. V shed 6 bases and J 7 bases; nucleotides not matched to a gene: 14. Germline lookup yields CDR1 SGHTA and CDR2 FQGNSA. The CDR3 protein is CASSLPQGTGGSNEQFF. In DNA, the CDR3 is TGTGCCAGCAGTCTTCCCCAGGGGACAGGGGGGAGTAATGAGCAGTTCTTC.

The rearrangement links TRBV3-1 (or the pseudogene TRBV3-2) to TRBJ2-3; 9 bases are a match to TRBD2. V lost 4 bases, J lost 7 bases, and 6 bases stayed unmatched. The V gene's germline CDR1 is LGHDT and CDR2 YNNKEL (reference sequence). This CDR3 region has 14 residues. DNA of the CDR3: TGTGCCAGCAGCCGACTAGCGGTTCTGAATACGCAGTATTTT. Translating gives CASSRLAVLNTQYF.

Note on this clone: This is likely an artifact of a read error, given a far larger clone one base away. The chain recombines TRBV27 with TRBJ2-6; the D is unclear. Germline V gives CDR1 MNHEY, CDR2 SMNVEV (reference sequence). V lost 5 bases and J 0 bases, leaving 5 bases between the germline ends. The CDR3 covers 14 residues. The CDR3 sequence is CASSESSGANVLTF. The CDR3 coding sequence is TGTGCCAGCAGTGAAAGCTCTGGGGCCAACGTCCTGACTTTC. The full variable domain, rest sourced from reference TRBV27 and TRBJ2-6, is EAQVTQNPRYLITVTGKKLTVTCSQNMNHEYMSWYRQDPGLGLRQIYYSMNVEVTDKGDVPEGYKVSRKEKRNFPLILESPSPNQTSLYFCASSESSGANVLTFGAGSRLTVL.

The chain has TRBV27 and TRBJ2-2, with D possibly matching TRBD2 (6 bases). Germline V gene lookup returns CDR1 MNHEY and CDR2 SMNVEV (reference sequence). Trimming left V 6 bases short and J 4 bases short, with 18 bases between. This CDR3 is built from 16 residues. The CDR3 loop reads CASRKTSGVGTGELFF. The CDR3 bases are TGTGCCAGCAGAAAGACATCGGGGGTGGGCACCGGGGAGCTGTTTTTT.

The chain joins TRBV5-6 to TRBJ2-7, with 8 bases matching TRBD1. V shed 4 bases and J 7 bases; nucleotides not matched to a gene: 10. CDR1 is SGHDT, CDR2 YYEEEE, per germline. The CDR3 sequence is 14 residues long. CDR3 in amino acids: CASSQGTGSREQYF. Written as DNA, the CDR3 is TGTGCCAGCAGCCAAGGGACAGGAAGTCGGGAGCAGTACTTC.

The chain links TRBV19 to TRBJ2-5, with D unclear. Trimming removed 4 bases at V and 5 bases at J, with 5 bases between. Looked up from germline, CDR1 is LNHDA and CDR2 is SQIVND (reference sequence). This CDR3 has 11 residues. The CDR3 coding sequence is TGTGCCAGTAGTAGCAGGGAGACCCAGTACTTC. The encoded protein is CASSSRETQYF.

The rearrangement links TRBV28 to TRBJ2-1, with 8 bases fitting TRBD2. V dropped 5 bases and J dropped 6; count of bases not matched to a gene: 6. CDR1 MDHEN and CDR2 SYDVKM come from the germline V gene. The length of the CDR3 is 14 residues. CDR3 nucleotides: TGTGCCAGCAGTCGGCCGGGACTAGTCAATGAGCAGTTCTTC. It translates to CASSRPGLVNEQFF.

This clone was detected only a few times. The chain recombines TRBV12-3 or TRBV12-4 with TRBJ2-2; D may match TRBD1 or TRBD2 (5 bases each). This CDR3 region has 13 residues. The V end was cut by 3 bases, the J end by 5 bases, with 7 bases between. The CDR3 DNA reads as TGTGCCAGCAGTTTTGGGGGAACCGGGGAGCTGTTTTTT. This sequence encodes CASSFGGTGELFF.

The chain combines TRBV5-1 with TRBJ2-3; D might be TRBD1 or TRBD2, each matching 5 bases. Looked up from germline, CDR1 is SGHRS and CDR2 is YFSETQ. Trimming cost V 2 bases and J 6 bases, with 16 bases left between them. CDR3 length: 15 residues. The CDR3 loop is CASSFEGRASDTQYF. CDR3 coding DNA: TGCGCCAGCAGCTTCGAGGGGCGAGCTTCGGATACGCAGTATTTT.

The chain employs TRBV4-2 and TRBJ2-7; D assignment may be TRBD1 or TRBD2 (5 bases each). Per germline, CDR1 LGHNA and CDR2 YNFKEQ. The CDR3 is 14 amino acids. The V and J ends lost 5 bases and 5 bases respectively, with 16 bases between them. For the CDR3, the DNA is TGTGCCAGCAGCTTCCGGGACCGGTCCGACGAGCAGTACTTC. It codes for CASSFRDRSDEQYF.

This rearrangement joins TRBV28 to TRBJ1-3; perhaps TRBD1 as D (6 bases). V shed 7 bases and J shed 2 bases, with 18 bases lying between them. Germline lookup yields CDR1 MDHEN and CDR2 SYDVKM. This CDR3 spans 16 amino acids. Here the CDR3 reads CASTLAGQGPGNTIYF. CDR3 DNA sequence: TGTGCCAGCACCTTGGCCGGGCAGGGGCCTGGAAACACCATATATTTT.